A single sample is the source of the 9 T cell receptor beta chains below, sequenced in a study of cytomegalovirus exposure and HLA in healthy donors. The PCR made use of 60 Vbeta and 13 Jbeta primers. Only in-frame clones appear in the TCRdb table, and some are missing; sequencing was by immunoSEQ multiplex PCR. The table includes about 130,000 clones, around 85% detected once. Input material: PBMCs. The receptor source for this set is a woman younger than 45 in good health and CMV-seropositive.

The chain uses TRBV7-2 and TRBJ2-7; TRBD2 is a possible D gene (5 bases). V was trimmed by 2 bases and J by 5 bases, leaving 7 bases between them. Germline CDR1 reads SGHTA; CDR2 reads FQGNSA. The CDR3 is made up of 12 amino acids. The CDR3 region is CASSLLGDEQYF. Here the CDR3 DNA reads TGTGCCAGCAGCTTACTCGGGGACGAGCAGTACTTC.

The rearrangement uses TRBV7-2 and TRBJ2-1, with TRBD2 identical over 10 bases. V was pared by 1 base and J by 8 bases, with 8 bases of the junction left unmatched. CDR1 SGHTA and CDR2 FQGNSA come from the germline V gene. CDR3 length equals 16 residues. CDR3 loop: CASSLDSGRAWYEQFF. Written as DNA, the CDR3 is TGTGCCAGCAGCTTAGACAGCGGGAGGGCCTGGTATGAGCAGTTCTTC.

This clone showed up just a few times. V gene TRBV7-3 combines with J gene TRBJ2-7; 7 bases map to TRBD1. The CDR3 spans 13 residues. V shed 4 bases, J shed 8 bases, and the junction held 8 bases outside the gene matches. Germline lookup yields CDR1 SGHTA and CDR2 FQGTGA. DNA of the CDR3: TGTGCCAGCAGCTCCGGACAGGAAGCAAAGCAGTACTTC. Its translation is CASSSGQEAKQYF.

The genes are TRBV28 and TRBJ1-2; 11 bases match TRBD1. Looked up from germline, CDR1 is MDHEN and CDR2 is SYDVKM. V was clipped by 5 bases and J by 12 bases; unmatched bases: 14. This CDR3 is built from 15 residues. DNA of the CDR3: TGTGCCAGCAGTACGCCGGGACAGGGGGTCAACGGCCACACCTTC. It is translated as CASSTPGQGVNGHTF.

The J gene is TRBJ2-1, the V gene TRBV29-1, with TRBD1 identical over 10 bases. Germline V gene sequence: CDR1 SQVTM, CDR2 ANQGSEA. This CDR3 contains 16 residues. The J segment lost 6 bases and the V segment lost 6 bases, leaving 14 bases of the junction unmatched. The DNA for the CDR3 is TGCAGCGTCCAACGGGGGGACAGGGGACGAAGCAATGAGCAGTTCTTC. Amino acids: CSVQRGDRGRSNEQFF.

The CDR3 DNA reads as TGCGCCAGCAGGACAGAGACGAACACTGAAGCTTTCTTT. Translation: CASRTETNTEAFF. The chain has TRBV5-1 and TRBJ1-1, with D tentatively TRBD1 (5 bases). The V end was cut by 5 bases, the J end by 1 base, with 9 bases between. CDR3 size: 13 residues. Looked up from germline, CDR1 is SGHRS and CDR2 is YFSETQ.

Regarding this clone: Its ends do not fully match the called genes, so a read error is possible. The rearrangement links TRBV7-9 to TRBJ2-2; D ambiguous. Germline CDR1 is SEHNR and CDR2 is FQNEAQ (reference sequence). The CDR3 sequence is 13 residues long. CDR3 loop: CSSSSTATGELFF. DNA for the CDR3: TGTTCCAGCAGCTCGACTGCCACCGGGGAGCTGTTTTTT.

The rearrangement joins TRBV6-5 to TRBJ2-7; 8 bases map to TRBD2. V lost 0 bases to trimming and J lost 4 bases; unmatched junction nucleotides: 8. Germline V gives CDR1 MNHEY, CDR2 SVGAGI. The CDR3 loop spans 16 amino acids. The CDR3 region has the DNA TGTGCCAGCAGTTACTCGACAGCGGGAGCGGGTTACGAGCAGTACTTC. Residues: CASSYSTAGAGYEQYF.

J is TRBJ2-5 and V is TRBV28; TRBD1 matches 7 bases. The J call may be in error: the DNA end matches TRBJ2-7 better. Germline V gives CDR1 MDHEN, CDR2 SYDVKM. The CDR3 totals 16 residues. The CDR3 region has the DNA TGTGCCAGCAGTTTAGAGGGGGCGGCCAGCTCCTACGAGCAGTACTTC. Protein: CASSLEGAASSYEQYF.